The next 23 T cell receptor beta chains were all read from a single sample in a study of T cell responses to AZD1222 COVID-19 vaccine. Libraries were prepared by immunoSEQ multiplex PCR; TCRdb keeps only in-frame clonotypes and omits some of them. The sample consists of some 150,000 clones, 89% of them appearing once. The sample was peripheral blood, taken on day 0 of AZD1222 vaccination. These receptors were taken from an adult in good health.

The chain links TRBV11-2 to TRBJ1-2, with a weak D call TRBD1 (6 bases). This CDR3 is built from 14 residues. V lost 1 base, J lost 4 bases, and 10 bases lay in between. The germline V gene has CDR1 SGHAT and CDR2 FQNNGV. The CDR3 here is CASSLVGRGYGYTF. The CDR3, as DNA: TGTGCCAGCAGCTTAGTAGGCAGGGGCTATGGCTACACCTTC.

This chain connects TRBV5-6 to TRBJ2-1; a weak D match, TRBD1 (6 bases). The CDR3 has 16 residues. Germline values: CDR1 SGHDT, CDR2 YYEEEE. V was clipped by 1 base and J by 0 bases, with 11 bases between them. The CDR3 sequence: CASSLTSGVSYNEQFF. The CDR3, as DNA: TGTGCCAGCAGCTTGACCTCAGGGGTCTCCTACAATGAGCAGTTCTTC. Full variable domain (outside the CDR3, taken from reference TRBV5-6 and TRBJ2-1): DAGVTQSPTHLIKTRGQQVTLRCSPKSGHDTVSWYQQALGQGPQFIFQYYEEEERQRGNFPDRFSGHQFPNYSSELNVNALLLGDSALYLCASSLTSGVSYNEQFFGPGTRLTVL.

J is TRBJ1-5 and V is TRBV6-2 or TRBV6-3, with D unclear. Trimming took off 6 bases at V and 0 bases at J, with 9 bases between the two ends. The CDR3 runs to 14 residues. Germline loops: CDR1 MNHEY, CDR2 SVGEGT. The DNA for the CDR3 is TGTGCCAGCAGCTTTGCGATTAGCAATCAGCCCCAGCATTTT. It encodes CASSFAISNQPQHF.

This chain uses TRBV28 with TRBJ2-7; D is uncertain. Germline V gives CDR1 MDHEN, CDR2 SYDVKM. Trimming removed 6 bases from V and 2 bases from J, with 11 bases in between. The CDR3 is 13 amino acids. In nucleotides, the CDR3 is TGTGCCAGCAGCCCTGGCAATGCCTACGAGCAGTACTTC. Translation: CASSPGNAYEQYF.

This clone was found once. The rearrangement links TRBV9 to TRBJ1-1; a possible D gene is TRBD1 (5 bases). CDR1 is SGDLS and CDR2 is YYNGEE in the germline V gene. The CDR3 has 14 amino acids. Trimming pared 0 bases from V and 11 bases from J, leaving 17 bases between. CDR3 nucleotides: TGTGCCAGCAGCGTAGCTCCCCAGGGCCCGTCGGCTTTCTTT. It encodes CASSVAPQGPSAFF.

This sequence joins TRBV10-1 and TRBJ2-1; D possibly matches TRBD1 or TRBD2 (6 bases each). The V end lost 8 bases, the J end lost 0 bases, and 20 bases lay between the germline ends. The V gene's germline CDR1 is WNHNN and CDR2 SYGVQD (reference sequence). The CDR3 covers 17 residues. The CDR3: CASPGGPYLISYNEQFF. Here the CDR3 DNA reads TGCGCCAGCCCCGGGGGCCCGTATTTAATCTCCTACAATGAGCAGTTCTTC.

The J gene is TRBJ1-1, the V gene TRBV28; D call uncertain. The CDR3 covers 14 residues. Germline CDR1 is MDHEN and CDR2 is SYDVKM. V lost 3 bases and J lost 6, with 14 bases in between. The CDR3 DNA reads TGTGCCAGCAGTTTCTCCCCCCCCCGCCCTGAAGCTTTCTTT. This encodes CASSFSPPRPEAFF.

The chain uses TRBV6-5 and TRBJ2-4, with 8 bases lining up with TRBD1. V shed 2 bases, J shed 7 bases, and the junction held 4 bases outside the gene matches. The CDR3 totals 14 residues. Germline V gives CDR1 MNHEY, CDR2 SVGAGI. CDR3 bases: TGTGCCAGCAGTTACGACAGGGGTGCGAACATTCAGTACTTC. Translating gives CASSYDRGANIQYF.

The V gene is TRBV28, the J gene TRBJ2-7; a weak D match, TRBD2 (6 bases). Germline V gives CDR1 MDHEN, CDR2 SYDVKM. The V end lost 4 bases, the J end lost 4 bases, and 14 bases lay between the germline ends. CDR3 size: 14 residues. The CDR3 sequence: CASSSGLAFYEQYF. In DNA form, the CDR3 reads TGTGCCAGCAGTTCGGGCCTAGCGTTTTACGAGCAGTACTTC.

J is TRBJ2-3 and V is TRBV27, with D unresolved. The CDR3 length is 14 residues. Germline-derived CDR1 and CDR2 are MNHEY and SMNVEV (reference sequence). The V end lost 3 bases, the J end lost 0 bases, and 7 bases lay between the germline ends. CDR3 DNA: TGTGCCAGCAGTTTCCCGGGTAGCACAGATACGCAGTATTTT. The encoded protein is CASSFPGSTDTQYF.

The V and J genes are TRBV7-6 and TRBJ2-3; possible D gene TRBD2, 6 bases. CDR3 length: 16 residues. CDR1 is SGHVS, CDR2 FNYEAQ, per germline. The V end lost 6 bases, the J end lost 1 base, and 17 bases lay between the germline ends. The CDR3 loop reads CASSRGRASGTDTQYF. CDR3 coding DNA: TGTGCCAGCAGTCGGGGCAGGGCTAGCGGCACAGATACGCAGTATTTT.

This clone was picked up a small number of times. V gene TRBV11-1 combines with J gene TRBJ2-3; D is ambiguous. CDR1 SGHAT and CDR2 FQDESV come from the germline V gene (reference sequence). Trimming pared 9 bases from V and 2 bases from J, leaving 15 bases between. The CDR3 spans 14 residues. The CDR3 coding sequence is TGTGCCAGTGGCGGTTGGACGCCCACAGATACGCAGTATTTT. Translation: CASGGWTPTDTQYF.

This chain uses TRBV6-5 with TRBJ1-2, with TRBD1 identical over 8 bases. V was pared by 6 bases and J by 4 bases, with 7 bases of the junction left unmatched. The germline gives CDR1 MNHEY, CDR2 SVGAGI. The CDR3 extends over 14 amino acids. The DNA for the CDR3 is TGTGCCAGCAGGACGGAGGACAGGGTCTATGGCTACACCTTC. Its protein is CASRTEDRVYGYTF.

The chain combines TRBV4-3 with TRBJ1-2, with 8 nucleotides matching TRBD1. The CDR3 covers 16 residues. Trimming at V came to 3 bases and at J to 9 bases, leaving 15 bases not matched to a gene. Germline V CDR1 and CDR2: LGHNA, YSLEER. In nucleotides, the CDR3 is TGCGCCAGCAGCCAGCGACGGGACGGACAGGGAAATCGCTACACCTTC. Translation gives CASSQRRDGQGNRYTF.

The chain uses TRBV2 and TRBJ2-4; D remains unclear. Germline-derived CDR1 and CDR2 are SNHLY and FYNNEI. Trimming removed 6 bases from V and 0 bases from J, with 18 bases in between. The CDR3 is 17 residues long. The CDR3 DNA is TGTGCCAGCAGCACGTCACCATCGTCAGTAGCCAAAAACATTCAGTACTTC. Translation: CASSTSPSSVAKNIQYF.

This chain links TRBV5-6 with TRBJ1-5, with 7 nucleotides matching TRBD1. J lost 3 bases, V lost 4 bases, and 10 bases had no gene match. The CDR3 runs to 16 residues. Germline loops: CDR1 SGHDT, CDR2 YYEEEE. This CDR3 reads CASSRTGQPNNQPQHF. As DNA, the CDR3 is TGTGCCAGCAGCCGGACAGGACAGCCGAACAATCAGCCCCAGCATTTT.

The V call is TRBV6-5, the J call TRBJ2-7; weak D call: TRBD1 (5 bases). Trimming removed 6 bases from V and 0 bases from J, with 9 bases in between. The CDR3 sequence is 13 residues long. Per the germline V gene, CDR1 is MNHEY and CDR2 is SVGAGI. CDR3 DNA sequence: TGTGCCAGCAGCACCAGGGACTCCTACGAGCAGTACTTC. It yields the protein CASSTRDSYEQYF.

The chain links TRBV4-3 to TRBJ1-5; D may be TRBD1 (5 bases). The germline V and J ends were trimmed by 4 bases and 3 bases, with 10 bases remaining between them. The CDR3 has 14 residues. From germline, CDR1 is LGHNA and CDR2 YSLEER. Written as DNA, the CDR3 is TGCGCCAGCAGCCTCGGGACGGTCAATCAGCCCCAGCATTTT. As protein: CASSLGTVNQPQHF.

J is TRBJ1-6 and V is TRBV19; 9 bases are shared with TRBD1. The germline gives CDR1 LNHDA, CDR2 SQIVND (reference sequence). J gave up 6 bases and V 7 bases, and 4 bases lay outside the gene matches. The CDR3 consists of 14 residues. CDR3 residues: CASTVGQGNSPLHF. CDR3 coding DNA: TGTGCCAGTACCGTGGGACAGGGTAATTCACCCCTCCACTTT.

The rearrangement uses TRBV12-3 or TRBV12-4 and TRBJ1-6; D unclear. The CDR3 totals 13 residues. The V and J ends lost 4 bases and 10 bases respectively, with 11 bases between them. The chain's CDR3 is CASSYLGNSPLHF. The DNA for the CDR3 is TGTGCCAGCAGTTACCTGGGGAACTCACCCCTCCACTTT.

The chain has TRBV27 and TRBJ2-3; weak D call: TRBD2 (5 bases). The germline CDR1 and CDR2 sequences are MNHEY and SMNVEV (reference sequence). The CDR3 covers 15 residues. The V end was cut by 3 bases, the J end by 6 bases, with 16 bases between. The CDR3 DNA sequence: TGTGCCAGCAGTTTCTTCTCCTCGGGAAGGGATACGCAGTATTTT. Amino acids: CASSFFSSGRDTQYF.

This chain connects TRBV6-2 or TRBV6-3 to TRBJ2-7; possibly TRBD1 for D (5 bases). The ends were cut back, 3 bases at V and 2 bases at J, with 11 bases in the middle. This CDR3 contains 14 residues. From germline, CDR1 is MNHEY and CDR2 SVGEGT. CDR3 DNA sequence: TGTGCCAGCAGTTATCCAGGGCGGACCTACGAGCAGTACTTC. Translated: CASSYPGRTYEQYF.

In its sample, this clone was seen once. The chain has TRBV7-9 and TRBJ2-1; 14 bases fit TRBD2. This CDR3 has 16 residues. CDR1 and CDR2 (germline): SEHNR, FQNEAQ (reference sequence). The J segment lost 8 bases and the V segment lost 5 bases, leaving 8 bases of the junction unmatched. DNA for the CDR3: TGTGCCAGCAGCCTTCAGACTAGCGGGAGGGGGGATGAGCAGTTCTTC. Its protein product is CASSLQTSGRGDEQFF.